This T cell receptor beta chain was obtained from a study of blood T cell repertoires in COVID-19. Study overall: The origin of the acute and convalescent COVID-19 samples was the United States, Italy and Spain.

The ends were cut back, 3 bases at V and 0 bases at J, with 12 bases in the middle. CDR1 and CDR2 (germline): GTSNPN, SVGIG (reference sequence). The CDR3 extends over 16 amino acids. Source study methods: Amplified reference gene primers provided the basis for estimating nucleated cell counts. Sequenced by immunoSEQ multiplex PCR; TCRdb stores in-frame clones only, minus some. The V and J calls and the clone size are those of that table, but D and trimming were determined from the DNA. The top ten hold 16% of the sample, which has 50,000 to 65,000 clones, 75% to 90% seen once. The V gene is TRBV30, the J gene TRBJ2-6; D remains unclear. The origin of this receptor is a human donor in a cohort sampled during active COVID-19. The sample was peripheral blood. CDR3 residues: CAWRAPVFSGANVLTF. CDR3 DNA: TGTGCCTGGAGAGCCCCGGTTTTCTCTGGGGCCAACGTCCTGACTTTC.